This TCR beta chain is from a study of T cells in Graves' hyperthyroidism and ophthalmopathy. Whole-study results and caveats: A model of 13 V-J features distinguished ophthalmopathy from stable hyperthyroidism. Most thyroid clonotypes expanded above 0.001 were also detected in blood.

TCR beta CDR3 region amplification was performed from RNA transcripts. The HTBI primer set was used in a first-round RT-PCR of the TCR CDR3. TCRdb reanalysed the multiplex PCR reads using MiXCR and keeps one entry per CDR3 protein. This table has some 600,000 distinct CDR3 sequences, under 60% appearing once. Patients between 18 and 65 years old had hyperthyroidism, newly diagnosed and lasting under 2 months. The germline V gene encodes CDR1 ENHRY and CDR2 SYGVKD. This CDR3 region has 14 residues. V lost 3 bases to trimming and J lost 7 bases; unmatched junction nucleotides: 8. This clonotype was counted ten times or more. Its matching antigen is unknown.

What was sequenced was peripheral blood or thyroid tissue (not recorded which). The receptor was isolated from a woman younger than 30 with Graves' hyperthyroidism. The genes are TRBV10-3 and TRBJ1-2; 7 bases map to TRBD1. CDR3 coding DNA: TGTGCCATCAGTGAATCGGGACAGAGAAGTGGCTACACCTTC. Its protein product is CAISESGQRSGYTF.